This T cell receptor beta chain is drawn from a study of early T cells in non-severe SARS-CoV-2 infection (dated by TCRdb to the early 2020s). For context, the study as a whole: Bulk RNA from unsorted whole blood was used for TCR sequencing, so alpha and beta chains could not be paired. Summary of the overall study and its limitations: VDJdb matching was skewed toward anti-spike CD8 responses, so virus-specific expansions were likely underestimated and private and CD4 specificities were missed.

Receptor amplification or capture employed 5' RACE. Sequencing was carried out with a NextSeq 500. To correct for sequencing error and PCR bias, the TCR library protocol tagged individual cDNA molecules with unique molecular identifiers. Sequencing covered both TCR alpha and beta chains, and within each sample the abundances of alpha and beta sequences were tightly co-correlated. The original pipeline was this. V gene, J gene and CDR3 annotation of TCR sequences was performed with Decombinator V4. TCRs were defined as expanded if a significant change between any two time points was detected under a Poisson model with p below 0.0001. TCR abundances were normalised to the total number of TCRs sequenced per sample and expressed as counts per million. TRAV1-2 paired with TRAJ12, TRAJ20 or TRAJ33 defined MAIT TCRs, while TRAV10 paired with TRAJ18 defined iNKT TCRs. A search of VDJdb, accessed on 1 November 2021, was run for TCRs annotated to CMV, EBV and SARS-CoV-2, with TCRs annotated for multiple antigens excluded. TCRdb took the public reads, trimmed them with fastp at Q25, ran MiXCR for clone calling and kept in-frame beta chains. All rows with the same CDR3 protein become a single entry with the most common DNA and genes. For this entry, the V and J calls and clone size follow TCRdb and not the study's own pipeline. In all, the sample holds about 27,000 distinct CDR3 sequences, and roughly 5.4% of those were seen once. 0.8% to 1% of the sample goes to the ten largest clones.

This clonotype was seen ten or more times. Its antigen remains unidentified. No quality values exist for individual bases; no much larger clone is one base distant. The cysteine opens and the phenylalanine closes a CDR3 of 17 amino acids. The read is trimmed to its CDR3 DNA, 51 bases read in frame from base 1. CDR1 and CDR2 (SGHRS, YFSETQ) derive from the germline V gene. A distance of 22 bases separates the germline ends of V and J, which lose 0 bases and 9 bases respectively. This was a case-control study nested in a cohort of healthcare workers in London, UK, who had nasopharyngeal swab PCR tests and blood samples taken every week. Healthcare workers were recruited during the week of the UK lockdown, between 23 and 31 March 2020, and followed weekly for up to about 16 weeks.

Sequenced material: whole blood. The sequence links TRBV5-1 to TRBJ2-1; matching of 6 bases hints at TRBD2 as the D gene. The TCR originated in an adult who was a healthcare worker with PCR-confirmed SARS-CoV-2 infection or an uninfected control (not recorded which). Here is the DNA: TGCGCCAGCAGCTTGGCCCCGGGGACTGCGACAATCGGTGAGCAGTTCTTC. It translates to CASSLAPGTATIGEQFF.